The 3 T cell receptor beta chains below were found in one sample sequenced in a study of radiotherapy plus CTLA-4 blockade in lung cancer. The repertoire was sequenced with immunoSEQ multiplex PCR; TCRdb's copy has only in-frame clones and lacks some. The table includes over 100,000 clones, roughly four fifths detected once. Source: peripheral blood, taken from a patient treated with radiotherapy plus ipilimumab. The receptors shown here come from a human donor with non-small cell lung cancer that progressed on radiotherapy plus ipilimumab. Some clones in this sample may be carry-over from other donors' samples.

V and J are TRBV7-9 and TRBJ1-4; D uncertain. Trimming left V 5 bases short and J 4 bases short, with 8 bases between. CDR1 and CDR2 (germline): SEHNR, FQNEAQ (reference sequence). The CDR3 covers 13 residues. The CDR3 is CASSPQVNEKLFF. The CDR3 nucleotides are TGTGCCAGCAGCCCCCAGGTTAATGAAAAACTGTTTTTT.

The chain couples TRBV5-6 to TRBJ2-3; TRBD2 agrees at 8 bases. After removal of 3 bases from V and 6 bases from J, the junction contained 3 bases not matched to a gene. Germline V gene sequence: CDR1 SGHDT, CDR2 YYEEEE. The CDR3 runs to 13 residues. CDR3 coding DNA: TGTGCCAGCAGCTCAGGGACTAGTGATACGCAGTATTTT. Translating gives CASSSGTSDTQYF.

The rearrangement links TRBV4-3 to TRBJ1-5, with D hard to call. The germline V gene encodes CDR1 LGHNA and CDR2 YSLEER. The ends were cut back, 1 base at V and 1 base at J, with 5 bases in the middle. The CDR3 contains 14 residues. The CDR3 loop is CASSQGGSNQPQHF. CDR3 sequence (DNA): TGCGCCAGCAGCCAAGGAGGGAGCAATCAGCCCCAGCATTTT.